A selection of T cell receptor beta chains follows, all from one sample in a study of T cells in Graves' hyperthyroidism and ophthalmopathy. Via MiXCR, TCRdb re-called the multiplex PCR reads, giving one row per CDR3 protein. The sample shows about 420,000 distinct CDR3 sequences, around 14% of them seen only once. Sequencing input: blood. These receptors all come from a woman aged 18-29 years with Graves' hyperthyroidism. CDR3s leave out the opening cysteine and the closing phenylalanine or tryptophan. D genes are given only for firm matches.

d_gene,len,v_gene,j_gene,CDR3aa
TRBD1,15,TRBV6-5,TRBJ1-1,ASSYLLQGVLNTEAF
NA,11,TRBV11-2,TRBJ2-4,ASSFLGGNIQY
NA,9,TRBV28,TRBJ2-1,ASSPHRKQF
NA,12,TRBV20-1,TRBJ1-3,SAAEWGSGNTIY
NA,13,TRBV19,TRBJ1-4,ASSIGGSTNEKLF
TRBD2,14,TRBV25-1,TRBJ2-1,ASSDPGTSGSGEQF
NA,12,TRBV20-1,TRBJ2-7,SASGDSRSYEQY
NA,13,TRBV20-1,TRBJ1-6,SARELGSYNSPPH
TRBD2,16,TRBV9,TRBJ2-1,ASSEMLAGGPSKDEQF
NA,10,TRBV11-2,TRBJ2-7,ASSFPEDEQY
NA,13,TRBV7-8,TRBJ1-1,ASSFYRWTNTEAF
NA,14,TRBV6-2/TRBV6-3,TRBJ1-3,ASRHSYRTSGNTIY
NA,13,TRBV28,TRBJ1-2,ASTQTGSGTYGYT
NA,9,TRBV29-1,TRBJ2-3,SVAGAGTQY
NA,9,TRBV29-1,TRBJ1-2,SVENFYGYT
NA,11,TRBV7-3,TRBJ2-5,ASSSFEGQTQY
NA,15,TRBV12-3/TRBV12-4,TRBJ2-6,ASSFSTGARGANVLT
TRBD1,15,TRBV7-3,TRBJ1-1,ASSLRGGTGSSTEAF
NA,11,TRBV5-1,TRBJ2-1,ASSLEVAYEQF
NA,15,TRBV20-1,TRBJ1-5,SAVVGAGLGSNQPQH
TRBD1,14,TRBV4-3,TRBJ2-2,ASSQRTGTNTGELF
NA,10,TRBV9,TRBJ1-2,ASSVPHLGYT
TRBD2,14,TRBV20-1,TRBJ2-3,SARGINSGGGDTQY
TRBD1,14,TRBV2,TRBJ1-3,ASKGQGNIAGNTIY
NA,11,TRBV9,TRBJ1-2,ASSVDSLYGYT
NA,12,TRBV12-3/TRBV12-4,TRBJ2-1,ASDNRSSYNEQF
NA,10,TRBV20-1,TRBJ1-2,SARDSGQPDT
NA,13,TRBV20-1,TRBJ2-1,SARDHGRSYNEQF
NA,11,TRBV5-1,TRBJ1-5,ASSSQHNQPQH
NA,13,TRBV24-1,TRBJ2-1,ATSAGASSYNEQF
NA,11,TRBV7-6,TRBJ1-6,ASSLDPGAPLH
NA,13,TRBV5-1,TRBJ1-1,ASSLVGDPGTEAF
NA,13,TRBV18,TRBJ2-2,ASSETSPGTGELF
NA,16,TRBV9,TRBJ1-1,ASSLSAWVGEVNTEAF
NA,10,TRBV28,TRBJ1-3,ASSSLSNTIY
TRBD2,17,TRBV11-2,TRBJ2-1,ASSLQGLAGGASYNEQF
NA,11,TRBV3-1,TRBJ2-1,ASSPGGGREQF
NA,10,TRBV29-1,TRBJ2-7,SVIKSPYEQY
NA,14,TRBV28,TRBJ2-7,ASSPSGVTSSYEQY
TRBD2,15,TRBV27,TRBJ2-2,ASSWGLAGVRTGELF
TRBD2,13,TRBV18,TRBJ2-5,ASSLSGGRQETQY
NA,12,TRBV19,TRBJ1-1,ASRKQGIDTEAF
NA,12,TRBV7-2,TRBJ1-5,ASSLFWEGQPQH
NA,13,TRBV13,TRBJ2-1,ASSNSASSYNEQF
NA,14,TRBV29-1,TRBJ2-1,SVEGGSASSYNEQF
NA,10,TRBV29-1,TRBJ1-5,SAGDSSQPQH
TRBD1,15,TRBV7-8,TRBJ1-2,ASSFRTPGQGAQGYT
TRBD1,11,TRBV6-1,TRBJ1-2,ASRTTGGDGYT
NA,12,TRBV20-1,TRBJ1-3,SADSRVSGNTIY
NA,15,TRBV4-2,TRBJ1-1,ASSQEHDSEMNTEAF
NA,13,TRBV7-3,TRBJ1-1,ASSLTGSSNTEAF
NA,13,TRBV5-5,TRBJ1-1,ASSLTTNYFAEAF
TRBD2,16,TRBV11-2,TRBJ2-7,ASSSVSLPGLAVYEQY
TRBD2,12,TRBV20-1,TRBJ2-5,SASVAGGRETQY
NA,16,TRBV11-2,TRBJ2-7,ASSDTPRFQGITYEQY
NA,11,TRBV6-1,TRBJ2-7,ASTPRESYEQY
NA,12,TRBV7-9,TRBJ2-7,ASSLAPLIYEQY
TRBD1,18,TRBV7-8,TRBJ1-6,ASSLIDRGPESSYNSPLH